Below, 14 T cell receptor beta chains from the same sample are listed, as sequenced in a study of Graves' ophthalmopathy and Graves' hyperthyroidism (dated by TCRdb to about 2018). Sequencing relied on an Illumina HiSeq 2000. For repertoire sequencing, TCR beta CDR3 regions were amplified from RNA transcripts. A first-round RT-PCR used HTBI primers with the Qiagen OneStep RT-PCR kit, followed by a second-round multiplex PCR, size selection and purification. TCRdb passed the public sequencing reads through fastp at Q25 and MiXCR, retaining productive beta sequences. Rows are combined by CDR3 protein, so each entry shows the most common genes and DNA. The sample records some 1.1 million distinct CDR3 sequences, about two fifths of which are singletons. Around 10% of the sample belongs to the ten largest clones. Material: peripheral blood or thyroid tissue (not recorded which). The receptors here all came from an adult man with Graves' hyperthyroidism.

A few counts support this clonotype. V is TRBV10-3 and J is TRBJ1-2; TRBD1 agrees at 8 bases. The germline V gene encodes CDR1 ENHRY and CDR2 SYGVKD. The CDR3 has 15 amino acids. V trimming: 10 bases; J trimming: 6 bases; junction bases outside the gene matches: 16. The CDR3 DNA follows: TGTGCCAGCAGGAAACCAGGGGGCGCTTTGGATGGCTACACCTTC. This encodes CASRKPGGALDGYTF.

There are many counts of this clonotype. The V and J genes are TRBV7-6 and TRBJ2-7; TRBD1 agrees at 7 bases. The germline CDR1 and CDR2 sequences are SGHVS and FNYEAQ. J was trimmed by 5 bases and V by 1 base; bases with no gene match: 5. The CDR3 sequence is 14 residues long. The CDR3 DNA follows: TGTGCCAGCAGCTTAGACACAGGGGCCCACGAGCAGTACTTC. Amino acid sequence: CASSLDTGAHEQYF.

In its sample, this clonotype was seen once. CDR3 sequence: CATSTDRGRNYGYTF. The CDR3 region has the DNA TGTGCCACCAGCACCGACAGGGGTCGGAACTATGGCTACACCTTC. J is TRBJ1-2 and V is TRBV15, with 8 bases identical to TRBD1. V lost 4 bases to trimming and J lost 2 bases; unmatched junction nucleotides: 6. The CDR3 spans 15 residues. Germline V gene data show CDR1 as LNHNV and CDR2 as YYDKDF (reference sequence).

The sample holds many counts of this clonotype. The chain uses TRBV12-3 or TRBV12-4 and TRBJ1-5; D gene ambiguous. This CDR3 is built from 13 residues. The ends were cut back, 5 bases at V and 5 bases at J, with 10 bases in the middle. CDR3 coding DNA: TGTGCCAGCAGTAGGGCCCGTGATCAGCCCCAGCATTTT. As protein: CASSRARDQPQHF.

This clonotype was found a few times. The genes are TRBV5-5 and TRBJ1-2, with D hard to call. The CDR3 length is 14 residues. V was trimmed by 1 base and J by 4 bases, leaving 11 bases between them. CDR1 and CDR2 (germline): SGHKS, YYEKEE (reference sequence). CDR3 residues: CASSLTADSYGYTF. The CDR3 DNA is TGTGCCAGCAGCTTGACAGCGGATAGCTATGGCTACACCTTC.

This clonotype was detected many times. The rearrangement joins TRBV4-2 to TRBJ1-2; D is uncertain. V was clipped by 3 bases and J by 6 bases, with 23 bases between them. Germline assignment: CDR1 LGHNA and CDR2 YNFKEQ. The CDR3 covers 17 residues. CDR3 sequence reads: CASSQDHTLTRVHGYTF. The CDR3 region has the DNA TGTGCCAGCAGCCAGGACCATACCCTTACAAGGGTGCATGGCTACACCTTC.

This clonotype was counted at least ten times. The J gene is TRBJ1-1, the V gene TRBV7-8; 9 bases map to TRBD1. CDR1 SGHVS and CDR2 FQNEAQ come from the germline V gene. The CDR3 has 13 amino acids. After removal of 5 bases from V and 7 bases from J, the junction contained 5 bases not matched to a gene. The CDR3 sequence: CASSRDRVSEAFF. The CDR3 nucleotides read TGTGCCAGCAGCCGGGACAGGGTTAGTGAAGCTTTCTTT.

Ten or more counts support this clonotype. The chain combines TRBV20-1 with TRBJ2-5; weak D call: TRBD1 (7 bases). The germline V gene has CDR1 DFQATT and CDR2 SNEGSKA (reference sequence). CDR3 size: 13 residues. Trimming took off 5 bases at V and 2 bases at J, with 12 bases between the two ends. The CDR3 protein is CSAGGTDQETQYF. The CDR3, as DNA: TGCAGTGCTGGAGGGACAGATCAAGAGACCCAGTACTTC.

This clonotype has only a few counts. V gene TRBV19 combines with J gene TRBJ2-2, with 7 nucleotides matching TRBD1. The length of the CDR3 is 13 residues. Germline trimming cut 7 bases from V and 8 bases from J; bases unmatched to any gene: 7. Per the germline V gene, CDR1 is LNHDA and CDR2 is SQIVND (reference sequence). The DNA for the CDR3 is TGTGCCAGTAATCCGACAGGGCCGGGGGAGCTGTTTTTT. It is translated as CASNPTGPGELFF.

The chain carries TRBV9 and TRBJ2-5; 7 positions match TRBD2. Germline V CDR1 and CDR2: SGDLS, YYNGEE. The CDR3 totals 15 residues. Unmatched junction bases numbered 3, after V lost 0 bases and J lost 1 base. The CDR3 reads CASSVDAGAQETQYF. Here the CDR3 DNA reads TGTGCCAGCAGCGTAGACGCGGGAGCCCAAGAGACCCAGTACTTC. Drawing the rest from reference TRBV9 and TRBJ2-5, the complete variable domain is DSGVTQTPKHLITATGQRVTLRCSPRSGDLSVYWYQQSLDQGLQFLIQYYNGEERAKGNILERFSAQQFPDLHSELNLSSLELGDSALYFCASSVDAGAQETQYFGPGTRLLVL.

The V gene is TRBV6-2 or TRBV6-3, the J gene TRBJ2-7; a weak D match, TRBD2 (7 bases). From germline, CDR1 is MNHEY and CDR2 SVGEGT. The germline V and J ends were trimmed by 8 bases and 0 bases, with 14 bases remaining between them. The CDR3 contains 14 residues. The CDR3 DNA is TGTGCCAGCGGCGGGGCGGGGGCCTCCTACGAGCAGTACTTC. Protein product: CASGGAGASYEQYF.

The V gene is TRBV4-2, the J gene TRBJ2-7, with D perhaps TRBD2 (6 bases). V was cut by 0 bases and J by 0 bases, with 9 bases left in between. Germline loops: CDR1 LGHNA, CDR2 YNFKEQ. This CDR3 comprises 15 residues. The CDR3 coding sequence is TGTGCCAGCAGCCAAGAACTAGCAACCTCCTACGAGCAGTACTTC. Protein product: CASSQELATSYEQYF.

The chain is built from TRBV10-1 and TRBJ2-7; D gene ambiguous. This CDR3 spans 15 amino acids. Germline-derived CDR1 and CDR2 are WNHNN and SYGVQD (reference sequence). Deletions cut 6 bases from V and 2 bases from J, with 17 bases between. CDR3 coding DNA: TGCGCCAGCAGCCAAGATCAAGGGAACACCTACGAGCAGTACTTC. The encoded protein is CASSQDQGNTYEQYF.

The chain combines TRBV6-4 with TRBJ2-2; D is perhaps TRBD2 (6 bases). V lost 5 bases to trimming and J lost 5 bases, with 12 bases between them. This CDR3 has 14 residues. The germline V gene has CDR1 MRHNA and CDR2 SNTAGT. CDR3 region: CASSFGSPTGELFF. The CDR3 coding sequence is TGTGCCAGCAGTTTCGGGAGTCCTACCGGGGAGCTGTTTTTT.